This TCR beta chain was identified during a study of blood T cell repertoires in COVID-19. Study-level information: The study drew acute and convalescent COVID-19 samples from the United States, Italy and Spain. In each case, the material was cDNA or gDNA derived from T cells, B-cell-depleted T cells, or PBMCs.

Study processing details: From reference gene primer amplification, estimates of nucleated cell counts were derived. The table came from immunoSEQ multiplex PCR; TCRdb's copy has only in-frame clones and leaves some out. D and trimming were read from the DNA, whereas the V and J calls and clone size are those reported in that table. This table holds about 54,000 clones, 75% to 85% found once. Trimming removed 1 base at V and 5 bases at J, with 10 bases between. The CDR3 consists of 13 residues. The germline CDR1 and CDR2 sequences are SQVTM and ANQGSEA. The clonotype was recovered from an older woman with acute or convalescent COVID-19. Sequences were obtained from peripheral blood. This rearrangement joins TRBV29-1 to TRBJ2-3; TRBD2 is a possible D gene (5 bases). CDR3 amino acids: CSVEADWLDTQYF. CDR3 DNA sequence: TGCAGCGTTGAAGCGGACTGGCTAGATACGCAGTATTTT.